This is a list of T cell receptor beta chains from one sample in a study of naive and memory T cell subsets. TCRdb re-called the UMI-ligation and nested PCR reads through MiXCR, storing one row per CDR3 protein. This table has 95,000 to 150,000 distinct CDR3 sequences, 36% appearing once. Sequenced input: central memory CD4+ T cells from blood. The source is a human donor in good health. CDR3s include the opening cysteine and the closing phenylalanine or tryptophan. D genes are given only for firm matches. Size values are once, few and many counts, or a class for expanded clones, and some rows have none.

TRBJ2-6	many	NA	TRBV5-1	CASQIALASGANVLTF	TGCGCCAGTCAGATCGCCCTAGCTTCAGGGGCCAACGTCCTGACTTTC
TRBJ2-5	many	NA	TRBV11-2	CASSLQETQYF	TGTGCCAGCAGCTTACAAGAGACCCAGTACTTC
TRBJ2-1	once	TRBD2	TRBV7-8	CASSSAASGSRYNEQFF	TGTGCCAGCAGCTCAGCGGCTAGCGGGAGTCGGTACAATGAGCAGTTCTTC
TRBJ2-4	few	TRBD2	TRBV28	CASSPRTSGRTKNIQYF	TGTGCCAGCAGTCCCAGGACTAGCGGGAGGACCAAAAACATTCAGTACTTC
TRBJ2-1	NA	TRBD1	TRBV9	CASSSGQGYNEQFF	TGTGCCAGCTCTTCGGGACAGGGGTACAATGAGCAGTTCTTC
TRBJ2-7	NA	NA	TRBV2	CASSRESYEQYF	TGTGCCAGCAGCAGAGAGTCCTACGAGCAGTACTTC
TRBJ2-2	many	NA	TRBV20-1	CSAEKTGELFF	TGCAGTGCAGAAAAGACCGGGGAGCTGTTTTTT
TRBJ2-1	few	TRBD2	TRBV7-2	CASSLAGVYNEQFF	TGTGCCAGCAGCCTAGCGGGAGTTTACAATGAGCAGTTCTTC
TRBJ2-7	few	NA	TRBV6-5	CASTKLGFNEQYF	TGTGCCAGCACCAAACTAGGTTTCAACGAGCAGTACTTC
TRBJ1-2	NA	NA	TRBV20-1	CSALRTGRTMVGYTF	TGCAGTGCTCTACGAACTGGACGGACCATGGTTGGCTACACCTTC
TRBJ2-7	few	NA	TRBV7-2	CASSLFKWEQYF	TGTGCCAGCAGCTTATTTAAGTGGGAGCAGTACTTC
TRBJ2-3	few	TRBD2	TRBV29-1	CSAGLAGVPDTQYF	TGCAGCGCCGGACTAGCGGGAGTTCCAGATACGCAGTATTTT
TRBJ2-7	few	NA	TRBV6-1	CASSEDSALQAWW	TGTGCCAGCAGTGAAGATTCGGCTTTACAGGCCTGGTGG
TRBJ1-1	NA	TRBD1	TRBV4-1	CASNLLQGAKNTEAFF	TGCGCCAGCAACCTCCTACAGGGGGCGAAGAACACTGAAGCTTTCTTT
TRBJ2-5	few	TRBD2	TRBV25-1	CASMPGRSVPLAGQTQYF	TGTGCCAGCATGCCTGGCAGATCAGTCCCACTAGCGGGACAGACCCAGTACTTC
TRBJ2-3	few	TRBD2	TRBV2	CASRGTSGSRADTQYF	TGTGCCAGCAGGGGGACTAGCGGGAGTAGGGCAGATACGCAGTATTTT
TRBJ2-7	NA	NA	TRBV27	CASSFTPGVGSYEQYF	TGTGCCAGCAGTTTTACCCCGGGAGTCGGGTCCTACGAGCAGTACTTC
TRBJ2-5	NA	TRBD1	TRBV6-1	CASSEADREETQYF	TGTGCCAGCAGTGAAGCGGACAGGGAGGAGACCCAGTACTTC
TRBJ1-6	NA	NA	TRBV2	CASTGSSNASPLHF	TGTGCCAGCACCGGGTCCAGTAATGCTTCACCCCTCCACTTT
TRBJ2-4	NA	NA	TRBV28	CATRGTSKNIQYF	TGTGCCACCCGGGGGACCTCCAAAAACATTCAGTACTTC
TRBJ2-7	few	TRBD2	TRBV5-4	CATKPELARTDEQYF	TGTGCCACCAAACCTGAACTAGCGAGGACCGACGAGCAGTACTTC
TRBJ2-7	few	TRBD2	TRBV29-1	CSVVVEKREMSYEQYF	TGCAGCGTTGTGGTCGAGAAGCGGGAGATGTCCTACGAGCAGTACTTC
TRBJ2-1	NA	NA	TRBV5-6	CASSFWAQSRRSSYNEQFF	TGTGCCAGCAGCTTTTGGGCCCAAAGTCGACGAAGCTCCTACAATGAGCAGTTCTTC